A selection of T cell receptor beta chains follows, all from one sample in a study of cytomegalovirus exposure and HLA in healthy donors. Clones were sequenced by immunoSEQ multiplex PCR, and TCRdb holds only the in-frame ones, with some missing. The sample carries more than 150,000 clones, roughly 74% recorded once. The sequencing input was PBMCs. The receptors were sampled from a woman between 35 and 50 years old in good health and CMV-seropositive. The CDR3 runs from the conserved cysteine through the conserved F or W. The D gene is left open where the match is weak. Size is stated for part of the rows, as once, few or many counts, or as a class when the clone is expanded.

>TRBD1|NA|TRBJ1-5|TRBV7-9|15
TGTGCCAGCAGCTTAGACAGGGGGAGCAATCAGCCCCAGCATTTT
CASSLDRGSNQPQHF
>TRBD2|NA|TRBJ2-2|TRBV7-3|17
TGTGCCAGCAGCTTAAGGGGACTAGCGTCGAACACCGGGGAGCTGTTTTTT
CASSLRGLASNTGELFF
>TRBD2|once|TRBJ2-1|TRBV7-9|17
TGTGCCAGCAGCAACCCGACTAGCGGGAGGATCAACAATGAGCAGTTCTTC
CASSNPTSGRINNEQFF
>TRBD2|NA|TRBJ2-1|TRBV2|16
TGTGCCAGCATGGGGGGGGGAGGGGTGGCCTACAATGAGCAGTTCTTC
CASMGGGGVAYNEQFF
>NA|NA|TRBJ2-1|TRBV7-3|13
TGTGCCAGCAGCACACAGGGTGGAGATGAGCAGTTCTTC
CASSTQGGDEQFF
>NA|few|TRBJ1-1|TRBV4-2|17
TGTGCCAGCAGCCAAGTCCGGGGGGGGGTACGGGACACTGAAGCTTTCTTT
CASSQVRGGVRDTEAFF
>NA|NA|TRBJ2-7|TRBV2|14
TGTGCCAGCAGTGTTCCCCAGGGGTGGTACGAGCAGTACTTC
CASSVPQGWYEQYF
>TRBD1|NA|TRBJ1-1|TRBV6-6|12
TGTGCCAGCAGTGGACAGGGGACTGAAGCTTTCTTT
CASSGQGTEAFF
>NA|NA|TRBJ2-7|TRBV7-3|13
TGTGCCAGCAGCTTAGTAGCTGGTGGCGAGCAGTACTTC
CASSLVAGGEQYF
>NA|NA|TRBJ1-5|TRBV19|15
TGTGCCAGTAGTATTTCTTCAGAAAGCAATCAGCCCCAGCATTTT
CASSISSESNQPQHF
>NA|NA|TRBJ2-1|TRBV15|15
TGTGCCACCAACCCTAAAGTGGAGGGTACAGATGAGCAGTTCTTC
CATNPKVEGTDEQFF
>NA|NA|TRBJ1-1|TRBV7-2|18
TGTGCCAGCAGCTCCGGATACAGGTTTCTAAGGAAGAACACTGAAGCTTTCTTT
CASSSGYRFLRKNTEAFF
>NA|NA|TRBJ1-5|TRBV18|14
TGTGCCAGCTCACAGGGGAATAGCAATCAGCCCCAGCATTTT
CASSQGNSNQPQHF
>NA|NA|TRBJ1-1|TRBV5-1|15
TGCGCCAGTTTGGCGGGTGGAGGTCGAAACACTGAAGCTTTCTTT
CASLAGGGRNTEAFF
>NA|NA|TRBJ1-5|TRBV7-2|16
TGTGCCAGCAGCTTAGCGCCGGTGGAGGCCAGCCAGCCCCAGCATTTT
CASSLAPVEASQPQHF
>NA|NA|TRBJ2-2|TRBV4-3|14
TGCGCCAGCAGCCAAGATATACAGACCGGGGAGCTGTTTTTT
CASSQDIQTGELFF
>TRBD2|NA|TRBJ2-1|TRBV4-3|17
TGCGCCAGCAGACGGGGACTAGCGGGATCAGCAGCATGGGAGCAGTTCTTC
CASRRGLAGSAAWEQFF
>NA|NA|TRBJ1-3|TRBV5-1|15
TGCGCCAGCAGCCCCAGGACAAGCTCTGGAAACACCATATATTTT
CASSPRTSSGNTIYF
>TRBD1|NA|TRBJ2-2|TRBV19|14
TGTGCCAGTAGTAGGGACAGGGGAAGCGGGGAGCTGTTTTTT
CASSRDRGSGELFF
>TRBD2|NA|TRBJ2-1|TRBV6-5|15
TGTGCCAGCAGTGCCCCTAGCGGTGCTCACAATGAGCAGTTCTTC
CASSAPSGAHNEQFF
>TRBD2|NA|TRBJ2-1|TRBV2|15
TGTGCCAGCAGTTCCAGCGGGAGGGATTGGAATGAGCAGTTCTTC
CASSSSGRDWNEQFF
>NA|once|TRBJ2-7|TRBV7-3|15
TGTGCCAGCAGCTACGCCGGCGGTGGCTCCTACGAGCAGTACTTC
CASSYAGGGSYEQYF
>NA|NA|TRBJ2-5|TRBV29-1|11
TGCAGCTTGCGGCGGGAAGAGACCCAGTACTTC
CSLRREETQYF
>NA|few|TRBJ1-1|TRBV27|13
TGTGCCAGCAGTTTCCGACAGAACACTGAAGCTTTCTTT
CASSFRQNTEAFF
>NA|NA|TRBJ2-7|TRBV5-1|14
TGCGCCAGCAGCTTGGTCCCGGGCTCCTACGAGCAGTACTTC
CASSLVPGSYEQYF
>NA|few|TRBJ2-2|TRBV18|16
TGTGCCAGCTCCCCTACCGGGGGAGCGAACACCGGGGAGCTGTTTTTT
CASSPTGGANTGELFF
>TRBD1|NA|TRBJ1-3|TRBV5-1|16
TGCGCCAGCAGCACAAGAGGGACAGGGGGTGGAAACACCATATATTTT
CASSTRGTGGGNTIYF
>TRBD1|NA|TRBJ1-2|TRBV19|14
TGTGCCAGTAGTATAGGACAGGGGATCTATGGCTACACCTTC
CASSIGQGIYGYTF
>NA|NA|TRBJ1-5|TRBV30|13
TGTGCCTGGAGGACGGGGGGCAATCAGCCCCAGCATTTT
CAWRTGGNQPQHF
>TRBD2|NA|TRBJ2-7|TRBV4-1|16
TGCGCCAGCAGCCAAGACCCGACTAGCGGGAGGGCCGAGGGTTTCTTC
CASSQDPTSGRAEGFF
>NA|NA|TRBJ2-2|TRBV13|15
TGTGCCAGCAGCTTAGGGACAGCAAACACCGGGGAGCTGTTTTTT
CASSLGTANTGELFF
>TRBD2|NA|TRBJ2-5|TRBV11-2|14
TGTGCCAGCAGCCTAGGACTAGCTGGGGTGACCCAGTACTTC
CASSLGLAGVTQYF
>NA|NA|TRBJ1-2|TRBV7-9|18
TGTGCCAGCAGCTTAGGATTAGCTTTCCAGACGGATCCCTATGGCTACACCTTC
CASSLGLAFQTDPYGYTF
>TRBD2|NA|TRBJ2-2|TRBV9|17
TGTGCCAGCAGCGTAGGACTAGCGGGAGGGTACCCCGGGGAGCTGTTTTTT
CASSVGLAGGYPGELFF
>NA|few|TRBJ2-6|TRBV11-3|16
TGTGCCAGCAGCCTAACTAATCGTGTTGGGGCCAACGTCCTGACTTTC
CASSLTNRVGANVLTF
>TRBD2|NA|TRBJ2-3|TRBV5-1|17
TGCGCCAGCAGCTTGGCTGAGGGAGCGGGAGTAGTAGATACGCAGTATTTT
CASSLAEGAGVVDTQYF
>NA|few|TRBJ2-1|TRBV20-1|11
TGCAGTGCTAGAGGCGGGCGGGAGCAGTTCTTC
CSARGGREQFF
>TRBD1|NA|TRBJ1-2|TRBV5-1|15
TGCGCCAGCAGCCCCGACAGGGCCCCTAACTATGGCTACACCTTC
CASSPDRAPNYGYTF
>NA|NA|TRBJ2-2|TRBV6-6|14
TGTGCCAGCAGCAACAGGGTACCGGTTGGGGAGCTGTTTTTT
CASSNRVPVGELFF
>TRBD1|NA|TRBJ2-5|TRBV7-6|14
TGTGCCAGCAGAAGGACAGGGGTTGGAGAGACCCAGTACTTC
CASRRTGVGETQYF
>NA|NA|TRBJ2-1|TRBV18|16
TGTGCCAGCTCACCACCCAATGCAGGCCGCCACGATGAGCAGTTCTTC
CASSPPNAGRHDEQFF
>TRBD2|NA|TRBJ2-7|TRBV19|15
TGTGCCAGCCAAACCAAGACTAGCGGGAGTGACGAGCAGTACTTC
CASQTKTSGSDEQYF
>TRBD2|NA|TRBJ2-7|TRBV4-2|17
TGTGCCAGCAGCCAATCCGATTCCCAGCGGGAGTTTAGCGAGCAGTACTTC
CASSQSDSQREFSEQYF
>TRBD1|NA|TRBJ1-5|TRBV2|14
TGTGCCAGCAGGCGGGACAGCTTCAATCAGCCCCAGCATTTT
CASRRDSFNQPQHF
>TRBD1|once|TRBJ1-2|TRBV10-2|15
TGCGCCAGCAGTGAGTCCGACAGGGTGGGGAGAGGCTACACCTTC
CASSESDRVGRGYTF
>TRBD2|NA|TRBJ2-5|TRBV28|19
TGTGCCAGCAGTTCGGACAGGGCGAGACTAGCGGGATTTTTGGAGACCCAGTACTTC
CASSSDRARLAGFLETQYF
>NA|few|TRBJ1-2|TRBV6-5|13
TGTGCCAGCAGTTCCAGGGGAGTCTATGGCTACACCTTC
CASSSRGVYGYTF
>NA|NA|TRBJ1-1|TRBV5-1|13
TGCGCCAGCAGCCTGGACTGGAACACTGAAGCTTTCTTT
CASSLDWNTEAFF
>NA|once|TRBJ2-7|TRBV5-6|13
TGTGCCAGCAGCTTGACAGTAACCTACGAGCAGTACTTC
CASSLTVTYEQYF
>TRBD2|NA|TRBJ2-1|TRBV7-3|16
TGTGCCAGCAGCTCACCAACTAGCGGGAGGGTCAATGAGCAGTTCTTC
CASSSPTSGRVNEQFF
>TRBD1|NA|TRBJ2-2|TRBV4-3|17
TGCGCCAGCAGCCAAGGGAGGACAGGGGGGTACACCGGGGAGCTGTTTTTT
CASSQGRTGGYTGELFF